This record concerns one TCR beta chain sequence. The sample comes from a study of PD-L1 blockade in urothelial cancer. Looking at the study overall: Each participant's history included 0 to 3 prior chemotherapy regimens.

Data came from immunoSEQ multiplex PCR; TCRdb stores just in-frame clones and leaves some out. Of tens of thousands of clones listed, about 91% are singletons. The germline V gene encodes CDR1 SGHTA and CDR2 FQGNSA. The junction had 10 bases not matched to a gene; V was cut back by 5 bases and J by 1 base. This CDR3 has 17 residues. For each patient, 1 to 8 samples were obtained, pretreatment and on-treatment. The rearrangement uses TRBV7-2 and TRBJ2-2, with 7 bases aligning to TRBD1. The sequence was collected from a man aged 50-60 years with urothelial cancer. The sequencing used PBMCs, collected around atezolizumab (anti-PD-L1) treatment. CDR3 nucleotide sequence: TGTGCCAGCAGCCCAAATAGACAGGGTCGGAACACCGGGGAGCTGTTTTTT. Protein product: CASSPNRQGRNTGELFF.